The 24 T cell receptor beta chains below all came from one sample that was sequenced in a study of T cell changes during pregnancy in multiple sclerosis. The protocol was immunoSEQ multiplex PCR, while the TCRdb copy is restricted to in-frame clones and leaves out a portion. The data hold approximately 58,000 clones, with around nine tenths observed a single time. The sample consisted of peripheral blood, taken in the second trimester of pregnancy. The receptors were gathered from a female donor with multiple sclerosis, enrolled in a pregnancy study.

J is TRBJ1-5 and V is TRBV19; D is undetermined. Trimming took 3 bases from V and 5 from J, leaving 11 bases between them. The CDR3 runs to 14 residues. The germline CDR1 and CDR2 sequences are LNHDA and SQIVND (reference sequence). CDR3 in DNA: TGTGCCAGTAGTATCGATGGAGCTTATCAGCCCCAGCATTTT. Translation: CASSIDGAYQPQHF.

CDR3 protein: CASSSPSGRNEQFF. The CDR3 DNA reads as TGCGCCAGCAGCTCCCCTAGCGGGAGAAATGAGCAGTTCTTC. The V and J genes are TRBV5-1 and TRBJ2-1; 10 nucleotides match TRBD2. The germline gives CDR1 SGHRS, CDR2 YFSETQ. V gave up 3 bases and J gave up 7 bases; unmatched junction bases: 4. The CDR3 is 14 residues long.

The sample holds one count of this clone. The V gene is TRBV4-3, the J gene TRBJ2-3; D may be TRBD2 (6 bases). Germline V gene lookup returns CDR1 LGHNA and CDR2 YSLEER. The CDR3 contains 14 residues. Trimming stripped 1 base from V and 8 bases from J, with 13 bases between. CDR3 sequence: CASSQGRGAGTQYF. CDR3 coding DNA: TGCGCCAGCAGCCAAGGGCGGGGCGCGGGTACGCAGTATTTT.

This chain uses TRBV6-5 with TRBJ2-7; TRBD2 agrees at 7 bases. Germline CDR1 and CDR2: MNHEY and SVGAGI. The CDR3 runs to 13 residues. J lost 5 bases, V lost 2 bases, and 3 bases had no gene match. The DNA of the CDR3 is TGTGCCAGCAGTTACAGGGGAGGGGACGAGCAGTACTTC. Translated: CASSYRGGDEQYF.

In DNA, the CDR3 is TGTGCCAGCAGCTTAATGGGACAGGGCTCCTATAATTCACCCCTCCACTTT. Translating gives CASSLMGQGSYNSPLHF. The rearrangement links TRBV7-3 to TRBJ1-6; 9 positions agree with TRBD1. Trimming at V came to 1 base and at J to 0 bases, leaving 1 base not matched to a gene. The length of the CDR3 is 17 residues. The germline V gene has CDR1 SGHTA and CDR2 FQGTGA. Looking up the rest from reference TRBV7-3 and TRBJ1-6 gives the full variable domain: GAGVSQTPSNKVTEKGKYVELRCDPISGHTALYWYRQSLGQGPEFLIYFQGTGAADDSGLPNDRFFAVRPEGSVSTLKIQRTERGDSAVYLCASSLMGQGSYNSPLHFGNGTRLTVT.

The chain couples TRBV11-2 to TRBJ2-1, with D perhaps TRBD2 (6 bases). The germline V gene has CDR1 SGHAT and CDR2 FQNNGV. V was trimmed by 1 base and J by 7 bases, leaving 8 bases between them. The length of the CDR3 is 13 residues. The CDR3 is CASSLGLVNEQFF. CDR3 coding DNA: TGTGCCAGCAGCTTAGGACTAGTGAATGAGCAGTTCTTC.

The chain is built from TRBV11-2 and TRBJ2-7; 7 bases are shared with TRBD2. Germline V gives CDR1 SGHAT, CDR2 FQNNGV. V shed 6 bases and J 8 bases; nucleotides not matched to a gene: 16. The CDR3 covers 15 residues. The CDR3 nucleotides read TGTGCCAGCAGGTCCCTCGGGGGGACGGTATTCAAGCAGTACTTC. It encodes CASRSLGGTVFKQYF.

This rearrangement joins TRBV2 to TRBJ2-7; TRBD1 is a possible D gene (6 bases). Germline V gene sequence: CDR1 SNHLY, CDR2 FYNNEI. The ends were cut back, 2 bases at V and 4 bases at J, with 6 bases in the middle. The CDR3 consists of 12 residues. The CDR3 DNA follows: TGTGCCAGCAGTGAACAGGGGTACGAGCAGTACTTC. Residues: CASSEQGYEQYF.

The CDR3 protein is CASSSSGSTYEQYF. The CDR3 nucleotides are TGTGCCAGCAGTTCTAGCGGGAGTACTTACGAGCAGTACTTC. The rearrangement joins TRBV28 to TRBJ2-7; the match to TRBD2 covers 10 bases. The CDR3 consists of 14 residues. Germline lookup yields CDR1 MDHEN and CDR2 SYDVKM. V lost 4 bases, J lost 4 bases, and 4 bases stayed unmatched.

The genes are TRBV20-1 and TRBJ2-3, with D unresolved. V was shortened by 3 bases and J by 8 bases, with 9 bases between the two germline ends. CDR1 and CDR2 from the germline V gene are DFQATT and SNEGSKA (reference sequence). CDR3 length equals 11 residues. CDR3 sequence: CSASQESTQYF. The CDR3 nucleotides are TGCAGTGCTAGCCAAGAGAGTACGCAGTATTTT.

J is TRBJ2-3 and V is TRBV10-1; D might be TRBD2 (5 bases). The ends were cut back, 6 bases at V and 6 bases at J, with 16 bases in the middle. The CDR3 sequence is 14 residues long. CDR1 WNHNN and CDR2 SYGVQD come from the germline V gene (reference sequence). This chain's CDR3 is CASSRIGEGDTQYF. DNA for the CDR3: TGCGCCAGCAGCCGCATCGGGGAAGGCGATACGCAGTATTTT.

This chain joins TRBV6-5 and TRBJ2-7, with 7 bases matching TRBD1. The V and J ends lost 10 bases and 3 bases, in that order; junction bases with no gene match: 12. CDR3 length: 14 residues. Germline CDR1 reads MNHEY; CDR2 reads SVGAGI. This chain's CDR3 is CAILLRQGDYEQYF. Here the CDR3 DNA reads TGTGCCATTCTCCTGAGACAGGGTGACTACGAGCAGTACTTC.

This clone was seen a single time. The CDR3 protein is CASSQDPSSPDQYF. CDR3 in DNA: TGCGCCAGCAGCCAAGATCCGTCTAGCCCAGACCAGTACTTC. The V gene is TRBV4-1, the J gene TRBJ2-5, with D possibly matching TRBD2 (5 bases). V lost 0 bases to trimming and J lost 10 bases, with 15 bases between them. Germline V gene sequence: CDR1 MGHRA, CDR2 YSYEKL. The CDR3 sequence is 14 residues long.

The CDR3 reads CASYRGVNTEAFF. CDR3 nucleotide sequence: TGTGCCAGCTACAGGGGCGTGAACACTGAAGCTTTCTTT. V usage is TRBV6-1 and J usage is TRBJ1-1, with 7 bases matching TRBD1. Germline V gene data show CDR1 as MNHNS and CDR2 as SASEGT. The CDR3 runs to 13 residues. The trim removed 8 bases at V and 0 bases at J, leaving 3 bases unmatched.

The J gene is TRBJ1-3, the V gene TRBV6-1, with D perhaps TRBD1 (6 bases). The CDR3 consists of 16 residues. The V gene lost 2 bases and the J gene lost 0 bases, with 11 bases spanning the gap. Germline V gene data show CDR1 as MNHNS and CDR2 as SASEGT. In DNA form, the CDR3 reads TGTGCCAGCAGTGAACTGACAGGAGGCTCTGGAAACACCATATATTTT. This encodes CASSELTGGSGNTIYF.

The V call is TRBV5-1, the J call TRBJ1-1; 7 bases line up with TRBD1. Germline assignment: CDR1 SGHRS and CDR2 YFSETQ. V was clipped by 2 bases and J by 1 base; unmatched bases: 2. The length of the CDR3 is 14 residues. The CDR3 loop is CASSFTGENTEAFF. CDR3 nucleotides: TGCGCCAGCAGCTTTACAGGGGAGAACACTGAAGCTTTCTTT.

This rearrangement joins TRBV18 to TRBJ2-3, with D possibly matching TRBD2 (5 bases). V was trimmed by 0 bases and J by 0 bases, leaving 10 bases between them. The CDR3 sequence is 16 residues long. The germline V gene has CDR1 KGHSH and CDR2 LQKENI. CDR3: CASSPPSSGSTDTQYF. The CDR3 nucleotides are TGTGCCAGCTCACCACCGTCAAGCGGTAGCACAGATACGCAGTATTTT.

The chain has TRBV19 and TRBJ1-1; 7 bases agree with TRBD1. V gave up 5 bases and J gave up 3 bases; unmatched junction bases: 3. Germline CDR1 and CDR2: LNHDA and SQIVND (reference sequence). The CDR3 runs 13 residues. In DNA form, the CDR3 reads TGTGCCAGTAGTCCCGACAGGGACACTGAAGCTTTCTTT. As protein: CASSPDRDTEAFF.

The V and J genes are TRBV30 and TRBJ1-2; no firm D call. CDR1 GTSNPN and CDR2 SVGIG come from the germline V gene (reference sequence). V lost 5 bases and J lost 1, with 20 bases in between. The CDR3 length is 16 residues. The CDR3 protein is CAWGARPGSNNYGYTF. CDR3 nucleotide sequence: TGTGCCTGGGGCGCAAGACCGGGATCCAATAACTATGGCTACACCTTC.

The table lists this clone with a count of one. The V gene is TRBV27, the J gene TRBJ2-1, with unresolved D. Between the trimmed V and J ends, which lost 7 bases and 0 bases, there was a span of 13 bases. Germline V CDR1 and CDR2: MNHEY, SMNVEV (reference sequence). This CDR3 is 15 amino acids long. CDR3 in DNA: TGTGCCAGCACCCGCGGTTCTAGCTCCTACAATGAGCAGTTCTTC. Encoded protein: CASTRGSSSYNEQFF.

The sample holds one count of this clone. This CDR3 is CASSVRPGLAGRFYEQYF. The CDR3 DNA reads TGTGCCAGCAGCGTCCGACCGGGACTAGCGGGACGTTTCTACGAGCAGTACTTC. V usage is TRBV9 and J usage is TRBJ2-7, with TRBD2 identical over 13 bases. The CDR3 is made up of 18 amino acids. Trimming took 2 bases from V and 3 from J; bases not matched to a gene: 11. Germline CDR1 is SGDLS and CDR2 is YYNGEE.

The chain carries TRBV5-1 and TRBJ2-3; 8 nucleotides agree with TRBD2. CDR3 length: 16 residues. Per the germline V gene, CDR1 is SGHRS and CDR2 is YFSETQ. The trim removed 2 bases at V and 0 bases at J, leaving 5 bases unmatched. CDR3 sequence (DNA): TGCGCCAGCAGCTTTTCTTTAGCGGGGAGCACAGATACGCAGTATTTT. It encodes CASSFSLAGSTDTQYF.

This sequence joins TRBV4-3 and TRBJ1-2; TRBD1 agrees at 7 bases. The CDR3 is made up of 15 amino acids. CDR1 and CDR2 (germline): LGHNA, YSLEER. V dropped 2 bases and J dropped 9; count of bases not matched to a gene: 12. In DNA, the CDR3 is TGCGCCAGCAGCCAATCCGGGACAGTACCCTTGCGCTACACCTTC. Protein sequence: CASSQSGTVPLRYTF.

The chain is built from TRBV5-1 and TRBJ2-7; D possibly corresponds to TRBD2 (6 bases). The CDR3 length is 14 residues. The V end lost 2 bases, the J end lost 0 bases, and 9 bases lay between the germline ends. Germline assignment: CDR1 SGHRS and CDR2 YFSETQ. The CDR3 coding sequence is TGCGCCAGCAGCTTCGGCGGGAACTCCTACGAGCAGTACTTC. Translated, it gives CASSFGGNSYEQYF.